The source of this T cell receptor beta chain is a study of beta chain features in type 1 diabetes. This clone has just a few counts. Antigen: not known. CDR3 length: 17 amino acids. Germline CDR1 MGHRA, CDR2 YSYEKL. V was cut by 1 base and J by 4 bases, with 19 bases left in between. General observations from the study: In these data, an HLA type influence on TCRB rearrangement remained unresolved. Cells expressing TCR highly could be over-represented by cDNA sequencing.

The sequenced template was cDNA made from the entire isolated RNA. Some clones are missing from TCRdb's copy, which holds only in-frame ones; the method was immunoSEQ multiplex PCR. The sample has about 230,000 clones, about 9.3% seen once; the top ten hold about 0.03%. The chain employs TRBV4-1 and TRBJ1-1; no reliable D call. Sequenced input: naive CD4+ T cells from blood. The sequence came from a woman between 18 and 29 years old in good health. CDR3 in DNA: TGCGCCAGCAGCCAAGGTCGCCGAGGAAGGGAGGGCACTGAAGCTTTCTTT. This translates into CASSQGRRGREGTEAFF.